This TCR beta chain comes out of a study of shared clonotypes between healthy human individuals. Study summary: Two women and three men aged 18 to 49 made up the donors.

Original analysis: ImmunoSEQ only sent back junction sequences with no quality scores, so filtering was done differently. Method: immunoSEQ multiplex PCR; TCRdb's copy keeps in-frame clones and lacks some. V and J calls and clone size follow that table, whereas D and trimming were derived from the DNA. Of under 1 million clones detected, about 97% appear once; the ten largest clones hold over 0.2%. Study-wide results and caveats: Generation of non-shared clonotypes was less probable than generation of clonotypes shared by all four donors. Memory subsets generally showed smaller estimated richness than naive subsets did.

This clone occurred once. Its antigen is unknown. Positive CCR7 selection of CD45RO-negative cells yielded the naive CD8 cells, and terminally differentiated effector memory CD45RA+ cells were excluded. Sequencing was performed on naive CD8+ T cells sorted from blood. This receptor was identified in a man aged 25-45 years in good health.

In nucleotides, the CDR3 is TGTGCCAGCAGCCAATTCTACGAGCAGTACTTC. Translated, it gives CASSQFYEQYF. This chain joins TRBV7-9 and TRBJ2-7; D unresolved. This CDR3 is built from 11 residues. Trimming took 5 bases from V and 3 from J, leaving 5 bases between them. In germline, CDR1 is SEHNR, CDR2 FQNEAQ (reference sequence).